This T cell receptor beta chain appears in the sequencing data of a study of T cell changes during pregnancy in multiple sclerosis (dated by TCRdb to between 2018 and 2021). With respect to the entire study: The study examined how the T cell repertoire changed over the course of pregnancy in women with multiple sclerosis.

To prepare the library, the immunoSEQ multiplex PCR assay was applied. TCRdb's version of the immuneACCESS table is confined to in-frame rearrangements and falls short of the full clone set. An unresolved V gene accounts for under half of the shortfall where checked; the remainder is of unknown origin. The sample records some 36,000 clones, roughly 93% of which are singletons. 4% to 5.5% of the sample is in the top ten clones. This clone turned up a few times. Which antigen it targets is not known. There are no base qualities to consult, and no much larger clone falls within one base. Trimming at the junction amounts to 7 bases on V and 1 base on J, and the germline ends lie 7 bases apart. Including the terminal cysteine and phenylalanine, the CDR3 comprises 11 residues. The CDR3 DNA has 33 bases and is translated from base 1. The germline V gene supplies CDR1 SQVTM and CDR2 ANQGSEA.

Here the sequenced sample was peripheral blood, taken in the second trimester of pregnancy. This TCR was recovered from a female donor in good health, enrolled as a control in a pregnancy study. Recombination connected TRBV29-1 to TRBJ1-1, with the D gene too uncertain to name. The base sequence is TGCAGCGCCGACAAGAACACTGAAGCTTTCTTT. Its protein is CSADKNTEAFF.